This T cell receptor (beta chain) was recorded in a study of control samples from healthy donors and cancer patients. This clone was seen a single time. Profiling relied on immunoSEQ multiplex PCR, and the TCRdb table lists in-frame clones only, not all of them. The table lists 120,000 to 150,000 clones, roughly 93% of them singletons. The germline V gene has CDR1 MDHEN and CDR2 SYDVKM. Trimming stripped 4 bases from V and 10 bases from J, with 13 bases between. This CDR3 is built from 13 residues. What was sequenced was blood. The chain carries TRBV28 and TRBJ1-4; D uncertain. This receptor was identified in a man aged 18 to 29 in good health. The CDR3 loop is CASSSHLPLKLFF. In DNA form, the CDR3 reads TGTGCCAGCAGTTCCCACCTCCCCTTAAAACTGTTTTTT.